This TCR beta chain was obtained from a study of T-cell memory formation after mild COVID-19. TCRdb passed the 5' RACE reads through MiXCR, listing each CDR3 protein once. The sample holds approximately 350,000 distinct CDR3 sequences, 10% to 15% seen once. This clonotype has just a few counts. Trimming shortened V by 2 bases and J by 4 bases, and 11 bases separated the two germline ends. CDR1 is MNHEY and CDR2 is SMNVEV in the germline V gene (reference sequence). The CDR3 sequence is 14 residues long. This TCR derives from a man aged 18 to 30 who had mild COVID-19 (a few samples of this study predate the infection). Cell type and time point are not known. This chain connects TRBV27 to TRBJ1-2; D remains unclear. Sequencing was performed on PBMCs or a T cell subset sorted from them (not recorded which). CDR3 amino acids: CASSLSWGGYGYTF. The CDR3, as DNA: TGTGCCAGCAGTTTAAGCTGGGGAGGCTATGGCTACACCTTC.